This T cell receptor (beta chain) derives from a study of beta chain features in type 1 diabetes. Study summary: Patients did not differ from healthy donors in age, gender or cell yield. All samples together contributed 90 million to 110 million sorted cells for examination. Overall study findings and caveats: Moderately but significantly shorter TCRB CDR3s were found in Type 1 diabetes patients in all four CD4+ subsets.

Trimming removed 3 bases from V and 4 bases from J; junction bases left unmatched: 2. The CDR3 extends over 14 amino acids. Germline V gene lookup returns CDR1 KGHSH and CDR2 LQKENI. About this clone: What it binds is unknown.

In all sorted populations, purity surpassed 95%. The whole isolated RNA underwent reverse transcription, so sequencing captured expressed TCRB transcripts. Sequencing was performed with immunoSEQ multiplex PCR; in TCRdb, only in-frame clones are kept and a portion is missing. The data show about 220,000 clones, 11% seen once. This clonotype originated in a man aged 18 to 30 in good health. The rearrangement joins TRBV18 to TRBJ2-7; 11 bases match TRBD1. Input material: central memory CD4+ T cells from blood. In DNA, the CDR3 is TGTGCCAGCTCACCGGGACAGGGGGAGTACGAGCAGTACTTC. Encoded protein: CASSPGQGEYEQYF. Together with reference TRBV18 and TRBJ2-7, the CDR3 gives the full variable domain: NAGVMQNPRHLVRRRGQEARLRCSPMKGHSHVYWYRQLPEEGLKFMVYLQKENIIDESGMPKERFSAEFPKEGPSILRIQQVVRGDSAAYFCASSPGQGEYEQYFGPGTRLTVT.